The T cell receptor beta chain described here comes from a study of cytomegalovirus exposure and HLA in healthy donors. Vbeta (60) and Jbeta (13) primers were used in the PCR. TCRdb keeps only in-frame clones here, not all; method: immunoSEQ multiplex PCR. This sample carries about 34,000 clones, 65% to 90% of them seen once, and the ten largest clones take roughly a tenth. Note on this clone: An end of the junction differs from the germline gene, which may be a read error.

Healthy donors of bone marrow made up the group. The study sampled nominally healthy donors, though unrecorded immune exposures were likely. The germline CDR1 and CDR2 sequences are SGHVS and FQNEAQ. CDR3 size: 15 residues. The receptor was isolated from a young woman in good health and CMV-seropositive. The material sequenced was PBMCs. The rearrangement links TRBV7-8 to TRBJ2-7; 9 bases match TRBD1. The CDR3 loop reads CASSLGDGAGQGLSF. The CDR3 DNA is TGTGCCAGCAGCTTAGGGGACGGGGCGGGACAGGGCCTATCGTTC.